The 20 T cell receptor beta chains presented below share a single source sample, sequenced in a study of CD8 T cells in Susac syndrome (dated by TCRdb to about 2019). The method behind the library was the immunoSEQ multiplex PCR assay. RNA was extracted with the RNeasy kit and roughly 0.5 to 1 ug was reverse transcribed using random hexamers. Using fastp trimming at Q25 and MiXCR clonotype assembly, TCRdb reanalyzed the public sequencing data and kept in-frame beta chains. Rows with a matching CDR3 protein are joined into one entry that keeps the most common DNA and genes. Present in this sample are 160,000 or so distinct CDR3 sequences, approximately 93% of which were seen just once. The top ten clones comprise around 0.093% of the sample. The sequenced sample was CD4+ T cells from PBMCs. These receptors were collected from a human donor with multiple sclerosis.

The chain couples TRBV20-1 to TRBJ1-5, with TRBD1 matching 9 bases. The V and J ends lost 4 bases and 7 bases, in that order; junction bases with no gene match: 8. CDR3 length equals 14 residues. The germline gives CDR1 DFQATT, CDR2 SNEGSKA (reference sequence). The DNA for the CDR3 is TGCAGTGCTAACCGGGACAGGGTGGGGCAGCCCCAGCATTTT. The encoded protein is CSANRDRVGQPQHF.

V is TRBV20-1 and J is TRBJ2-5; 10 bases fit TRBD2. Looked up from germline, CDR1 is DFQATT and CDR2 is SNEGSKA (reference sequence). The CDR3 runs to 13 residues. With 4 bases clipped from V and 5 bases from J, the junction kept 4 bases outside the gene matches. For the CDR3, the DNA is TGCAGTGCTAAACTAGCGGGATCGGAGACCCAGTACTTC. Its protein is CSAKLAGSETQYF.

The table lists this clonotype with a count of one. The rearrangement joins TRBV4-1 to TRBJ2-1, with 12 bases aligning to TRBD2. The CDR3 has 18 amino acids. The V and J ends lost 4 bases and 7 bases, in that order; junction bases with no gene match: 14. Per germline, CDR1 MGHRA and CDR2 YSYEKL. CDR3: CASSPSLGWTSGKNEQFF. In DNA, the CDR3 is TGCGCCAGCAGCCCGAGTTTAGGGTGGACTAGCGGGAAAAATGAGCAGTTCTTC.

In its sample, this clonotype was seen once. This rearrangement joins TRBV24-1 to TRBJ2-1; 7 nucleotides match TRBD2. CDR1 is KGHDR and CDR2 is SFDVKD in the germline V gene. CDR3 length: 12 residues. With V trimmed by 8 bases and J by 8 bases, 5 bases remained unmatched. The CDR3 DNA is TGTGCCACCAAGACTAGCAGCGATGAGCAGTTCTTC. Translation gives CATKTSSDEQFF.

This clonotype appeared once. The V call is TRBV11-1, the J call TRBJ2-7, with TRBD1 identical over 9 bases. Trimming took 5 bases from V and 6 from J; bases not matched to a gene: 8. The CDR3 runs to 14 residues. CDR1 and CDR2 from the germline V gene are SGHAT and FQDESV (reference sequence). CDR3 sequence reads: CASSRRDRAGEQYF. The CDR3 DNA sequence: TGTGCCAGCAGCCGCCGGGACAGGGCTGGCGAGCAGTACTTC.

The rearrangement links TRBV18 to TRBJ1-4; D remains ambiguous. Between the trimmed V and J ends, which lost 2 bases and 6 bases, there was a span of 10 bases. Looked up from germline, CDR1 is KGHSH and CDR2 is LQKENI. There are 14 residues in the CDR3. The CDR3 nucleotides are TGTGCCAGCTCACCAAGGGAGGTGGATGAAAAACTGTTTTTT. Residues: CASSPREVDEKLFF.

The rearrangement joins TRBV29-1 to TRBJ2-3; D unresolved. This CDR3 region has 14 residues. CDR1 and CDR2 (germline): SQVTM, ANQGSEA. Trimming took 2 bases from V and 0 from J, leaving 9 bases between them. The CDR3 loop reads CSVEPAASTDTQYF. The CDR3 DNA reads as TGCAGCGTTGAACCCGCAGCTAGCACAGATACGCAGTATTTT.

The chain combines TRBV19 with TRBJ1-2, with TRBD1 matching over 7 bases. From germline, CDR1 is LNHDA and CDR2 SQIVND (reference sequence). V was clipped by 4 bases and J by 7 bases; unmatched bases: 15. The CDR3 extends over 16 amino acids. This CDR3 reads CASSTKHVGQVIGYTF. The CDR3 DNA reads TGTGCCAGTAGTACCAAACACGTTGGACAGGTGATTGGCTACACCTTC.

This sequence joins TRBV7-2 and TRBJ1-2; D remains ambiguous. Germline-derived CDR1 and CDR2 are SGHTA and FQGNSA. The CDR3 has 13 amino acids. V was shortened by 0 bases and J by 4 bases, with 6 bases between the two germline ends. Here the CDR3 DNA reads TGTGCCAGCAGCTTAGCGGCACCCTATGGCTACACCTTC. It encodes CASSLAAPYGYTF.

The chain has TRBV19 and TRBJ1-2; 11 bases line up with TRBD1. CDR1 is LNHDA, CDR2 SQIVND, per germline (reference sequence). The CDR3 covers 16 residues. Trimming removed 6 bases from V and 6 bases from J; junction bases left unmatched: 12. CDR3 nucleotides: TGTGCCAGTAGGATCGGGGCGGACAGGGGGCACGATGGCTACACCTTC. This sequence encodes CASRIGADRGHDGYTF.

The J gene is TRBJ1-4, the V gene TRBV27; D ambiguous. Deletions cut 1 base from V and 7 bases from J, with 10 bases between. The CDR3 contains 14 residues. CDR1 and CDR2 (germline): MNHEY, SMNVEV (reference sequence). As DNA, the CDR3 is TGTGCCAGCAGTTTATTGGTGTCGCGTGAAAAACTGTTTTTT. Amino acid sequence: CASSLLVSREKLFF.

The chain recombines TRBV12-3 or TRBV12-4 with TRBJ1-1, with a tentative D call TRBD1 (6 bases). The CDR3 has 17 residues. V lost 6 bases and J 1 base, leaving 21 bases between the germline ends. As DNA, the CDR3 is TGTGCCAGCAGCCCCGGGACAAGGACCTTGGGGAACACTGAAGCTTTCTTT. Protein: CASSPGTRTLGNTEAFF.

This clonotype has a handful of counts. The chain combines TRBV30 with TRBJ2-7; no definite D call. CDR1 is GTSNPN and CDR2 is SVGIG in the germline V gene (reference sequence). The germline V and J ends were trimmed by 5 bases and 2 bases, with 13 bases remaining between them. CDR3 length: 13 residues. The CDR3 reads CAWRQRTAYEQYF. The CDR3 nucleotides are TGTGCCTGGCGACAACGGACGGCCTACGAGCAGTACTTC.

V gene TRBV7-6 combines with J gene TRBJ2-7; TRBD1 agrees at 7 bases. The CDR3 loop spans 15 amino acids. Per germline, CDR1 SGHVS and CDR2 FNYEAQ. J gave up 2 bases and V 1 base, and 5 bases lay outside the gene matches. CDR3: CASSLDTGVTYEQYF. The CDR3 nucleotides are TGTGCCAGCAGCTTAGACACAGGGGTTACCTACGAGCAGTACTTC. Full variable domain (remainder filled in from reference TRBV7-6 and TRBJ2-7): GAGVSQSPRYKVTKRGQDVALRCDPISGHVSLYWYRQALGQGPEFLTYFNYEAQQDKSGLPNDRFSAERPEGSISTLTIQRTEQRDSAMYRCASSLDTGVTYEQYFGPGTRLTVT.

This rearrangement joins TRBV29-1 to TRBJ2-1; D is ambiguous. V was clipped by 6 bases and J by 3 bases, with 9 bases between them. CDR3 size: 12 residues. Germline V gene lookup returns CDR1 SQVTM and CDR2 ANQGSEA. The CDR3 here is CSVQRHYNEQFF. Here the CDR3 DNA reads TGCAGCGTCCAAAGACACTACAATGAGCAGTTCTTC.

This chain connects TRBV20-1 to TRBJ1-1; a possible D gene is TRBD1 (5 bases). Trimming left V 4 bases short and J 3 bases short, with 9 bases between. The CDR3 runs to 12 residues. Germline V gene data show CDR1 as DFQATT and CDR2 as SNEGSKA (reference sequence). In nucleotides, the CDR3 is TGCAGTGCTAAAGGGGCAGACACTGAAGCTTTCTTT. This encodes CSAKGADTEAFF.

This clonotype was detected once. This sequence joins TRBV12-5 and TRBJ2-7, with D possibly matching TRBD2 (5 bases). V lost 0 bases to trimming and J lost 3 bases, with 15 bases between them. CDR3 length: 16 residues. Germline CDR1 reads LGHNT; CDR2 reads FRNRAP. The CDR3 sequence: CASGLVREGLLYEQYF. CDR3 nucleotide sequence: TGTGCTAGTGGTTTGGTACGGGAAGGACTTCTCTACGAGCAGTACTTC.

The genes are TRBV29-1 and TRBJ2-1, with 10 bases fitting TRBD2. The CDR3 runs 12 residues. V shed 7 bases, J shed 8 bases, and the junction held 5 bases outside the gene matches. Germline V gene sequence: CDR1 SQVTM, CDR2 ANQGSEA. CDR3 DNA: TGCAGCGGACTAGCGGGTGCTCATGAGCAGTTCTTC. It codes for CSGLAGAHEQFF.

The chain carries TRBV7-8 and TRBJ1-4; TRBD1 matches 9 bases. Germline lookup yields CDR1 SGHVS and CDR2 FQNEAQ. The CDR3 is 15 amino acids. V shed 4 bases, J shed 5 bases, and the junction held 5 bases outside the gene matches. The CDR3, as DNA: TGTGCCAGCAGCTCCTCCGGGACAGGGAATGAAAAACTGTTTTTT. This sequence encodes CASSSSGTGNEKLFF.

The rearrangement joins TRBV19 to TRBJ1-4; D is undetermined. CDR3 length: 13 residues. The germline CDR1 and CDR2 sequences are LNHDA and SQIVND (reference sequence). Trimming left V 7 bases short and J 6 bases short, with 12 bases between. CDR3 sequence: CASNRVEYEKLFF. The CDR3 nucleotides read TGTGCCAGTAACCGAGTGGAGTATGAAAAACTGTTTTTT.